Below, 10 T cell receptor beta chains from the same sample are listed, as sequenced in a study of blood T cells in healthy people across ages (dated by TCRdb to 2015 to 2017). Library method: 5' RACE. Sequencing relied on an Illumina HiSeq 2500. A second about 7 to 12 cycle PCR used a sample-barcoded 5' primer and a J-beta primer mix. TCRdb redid the processing of the public reads, applying fastp at Q25 and MiXCR, and retained in-frame beta chains. All rows with the same CDR3 protein become a single entry with the most common DNA and genes. The sample records about 800,000 distinct CDR3 sequences, around 25% of which are singletons. Under 4% of the sample goes to the ten largest clones. The sample also formed part of further work on T cells of mothers and their children.

The material sequenced was blood. All receptors come from a boy younger than 18 in good health.

This clonotype was detected a few times. Since no conserved phenylalanine or tryptophan closes the CDR3, a read error is the likely cause. The chain couples TRBV20-1 to TRBJ2-7, with a tentative D call TRBD2 (5 bases). Trimming left V 2 bases short and J 2 bases short, with 13 bases between. Germline CDR1 DFQATT, CDR2 SNEGSKA (reference sequence). The length of the CDR3 is 14 residues. In nucleotides, the CDR3 is TGCAGTGCTAGATCGGGGAATTTAGCCTACGAGCAGTACCTC. This sequence encodes CSARSGNLAYEQYL.

About this clonotype itself: At one boundary the junction diverges from the germline segment, which might be a read error. This chain connects TRBV4-1 to TRBJ2-1; the match to TRBD2 covers 8 bases. Germline CDR1 reads MGHRA; CDR2 reads YSYEKL. The CDR3 is made up of 18 amino acids. The CDR3 coding sequence is TGCGCCAGCAGCCAAGGGACTATTGGTCTTAAGGGGACTAGAGGCTTGGTCTTC. This gives the protein CASSQGTIGLKGTRGLVF.

The gene calls are TRBV5-5 and TRBJ2-5; 7 positions agree with TRBD1. V was clipped by 0 bases and J by 5 bases; unmatched bases: 4. Germline V lookup: CDR1 SGHKS, CDR2 YYEKEE (reference sequence). The CDR3 length is 14 residues. CDR3 loop: CASSLASTGETQYF. CDR3 DNA sequence: TGTGCCAGCAGCTTGGCCTCGACAGGGGAGACCCAGTACTTC.

The V call is TRBV2, the J call TRBJ1-2; 7 positions match TRBD1. The J segment lost 7 bases and the V segment lost 7 bases, leaving 9 bases of the junction unmatched. Germline V gene lookup returns CDR1 SNHLY and CDR2 FYNNEI. This CDR3 contains 13 residues. The CDR3 reads CASTPDRVSGYTF. The CDR3, as DNA: TGTGCCAGCACGCCCGACAGGGTATCTGGCTACACCTTC.

The chain is built from TRBV3-1 and TRBJ2-4; 9 bases are shared with TRBD1. Germline V lookup: CDR1 LGHDT, CDR2 YNNKEL (reference sequence). Unmatched junction bases numbered 2, after V lost 1 base and J lost 4 bases. CDR3 size: 15 residues. CDR3 protein: CASSQVGQGKNIQYF. CDR3 DNA: TGTGCCAGCAGCCAAGTGGGACAGGGAAAAAACATTCAGTACTTC.

The genes are TRBV12-3 or TRBV12-4 and TRBJ1-4, with D tentatively TRBD1 (5 bases). Trimming removed 5 bases at V and 5 bases at J, with 15 bases between. This CDR3 has 15 amino acids. The CDR3 bases are TGTGCCAGCAGTGCGGGACGGCCGGCGAATGAAAAACTGTTTTTT. Amino acids: CASSAGRPANEKLFF.

This clonotype was found a few times. The V and J genes are TRBV28 and TRBJ2-7, with 10 bases lining up with TRBD1. CDR1 is MDHEN, CDR2 SYDVKM, per germline. The CDR3 extends over 16 amino acids. V lost 5 bases to trimming and J lost 7 bases; unmatched junction nucleotides: 14. CDR3 in DNA: TGTGCCAGCAGTCCTTGGGACAGGGGATTAATTAAAGAGCAGTACTTC. It is translated as CASSPWDRGLIKEQYF. Complete variable domain (other parts from reference TRBV28 and TRBJ2-7): DVKVTQSSRYLVKRTGEKVFLECVQDMDHENMFWYRQDPGLGLRLIYFSYDVKMKEKGDIPEGYSVSREKKERFSLILESASTNQTSMYLCASSPWDRGLIKEQYFGPGTRLTVT.

The chain is built from TRBV6-1 and TRBJ2-5; 10 nucleotides agree with TRBD2. Germline values: CDR1 MNHNS, CDR2 SASEGT. The CDR3 has 18 amino acids. The V segment lost 6 bases and the J segment 5 bases; nucleotides outside the gene matches: 18. The CDR3 nucleotides are TGTGCCAGCAGCCTAGGACAGGCGATAGCGGGGGGTTGGGAGACCCAGTACTTC. Its protein product is CASSLGQAIAGGWETQYF.

This chain connects TRBV4-1 to TRBJ2-1; 9 bases match TRBD2. The CDR3 has 16 amino acids. In germline, CDR1 is MGHRA, CDR2 YSYEKL. V lost 4 bases to trimming and J lost 6 bases; unmatched junction nucleotides: 10. The CDR3 sequence is CASSPRLAGNSNEQFF. The CDR3 DNA is TGCGCCAGCAGCCCCCGTCTAGCGGGAAATAGCAATGAGCAGTTCTTC.

There are many counts of this clonotype. The chain carries TRBV7-6 and TRBJ1-5, with a possible D match to TRBD1 (6 bases). V was pared by 5 bases and J by 0 bases, with 14 bases between. Germline V gene data show CDR1 as SGHVS and CDR2 as FNYEAQ. The CDR3 is made up of 16 amino acids. The CDR3 region has the DNA TGTGCCAGCAGCCAAGGACAGATCTATAGCAATCAGCCCCAGCATTTT. Amino acid sequence: CASSQGQIYSNQPQHF.